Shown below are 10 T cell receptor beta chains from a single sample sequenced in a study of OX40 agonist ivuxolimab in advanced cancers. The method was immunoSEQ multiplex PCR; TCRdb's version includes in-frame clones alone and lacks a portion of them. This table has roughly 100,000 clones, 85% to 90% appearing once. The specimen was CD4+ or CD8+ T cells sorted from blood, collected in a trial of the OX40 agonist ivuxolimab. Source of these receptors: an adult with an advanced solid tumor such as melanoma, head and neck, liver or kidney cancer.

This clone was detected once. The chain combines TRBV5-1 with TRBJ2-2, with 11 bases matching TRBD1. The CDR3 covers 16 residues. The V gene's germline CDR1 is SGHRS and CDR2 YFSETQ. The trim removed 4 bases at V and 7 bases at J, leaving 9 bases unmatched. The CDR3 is CASSLGQGALVGELFF. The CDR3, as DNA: TGCGCCAGCAGCCTCGGACAGGGGGCGCTTGTCGGGGAGCTGTTTTTT.

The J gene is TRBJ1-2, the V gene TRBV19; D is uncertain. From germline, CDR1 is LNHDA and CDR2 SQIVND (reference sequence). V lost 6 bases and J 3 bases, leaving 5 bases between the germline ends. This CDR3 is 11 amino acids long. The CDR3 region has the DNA TGTGCCAGTAGCCAGGACTATGGCTACACCTTC. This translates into CASSQDYGYTF.

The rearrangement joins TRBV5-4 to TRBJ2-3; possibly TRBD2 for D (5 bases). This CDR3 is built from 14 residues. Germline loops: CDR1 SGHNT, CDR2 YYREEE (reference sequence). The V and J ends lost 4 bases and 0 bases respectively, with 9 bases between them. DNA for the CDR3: TGTGCCAGCAGCCCGGAGGTTAGCACAGATACGCAGTATTTT. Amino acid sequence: CASSPEVSTDTQYF.

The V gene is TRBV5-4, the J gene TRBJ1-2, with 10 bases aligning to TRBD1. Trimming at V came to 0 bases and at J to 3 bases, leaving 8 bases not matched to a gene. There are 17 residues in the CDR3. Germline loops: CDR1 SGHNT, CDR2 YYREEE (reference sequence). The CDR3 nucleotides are TGTGCCAGCAGCTTGGCCCGCAGGACAGGGGGTTACTATGGCTACACCTTC. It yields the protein CASSLARRTGGYYGYTF.

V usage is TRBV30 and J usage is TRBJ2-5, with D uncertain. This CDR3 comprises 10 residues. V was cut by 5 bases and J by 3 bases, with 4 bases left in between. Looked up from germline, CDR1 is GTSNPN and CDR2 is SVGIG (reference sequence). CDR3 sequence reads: CAWSKETQYF. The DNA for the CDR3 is TGTGCCTGGTCCAAAGAGACCCAGTACTTC.

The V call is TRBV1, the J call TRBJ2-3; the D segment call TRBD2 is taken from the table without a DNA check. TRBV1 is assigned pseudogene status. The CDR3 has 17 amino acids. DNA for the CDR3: TGCACCAGCAGCCAAGATCAGCCGGCGGGGGCCACAGATACGCAGTATTTT. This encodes CTSSQDQPAGATDTQYF.

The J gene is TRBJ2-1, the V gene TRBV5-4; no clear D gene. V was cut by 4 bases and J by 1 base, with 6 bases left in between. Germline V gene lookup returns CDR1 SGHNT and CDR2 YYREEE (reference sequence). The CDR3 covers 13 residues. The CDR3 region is CASSARSYNEQFF. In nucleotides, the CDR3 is TGTGCCAGCAGCGCAAGATCCTACAATGAGCAGTTCTTC. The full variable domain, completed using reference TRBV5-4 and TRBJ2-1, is ETGVTQSPTHLIKTRGQQVTLRCSSQSGHNTVSWYQQALGQGPQFIFQYYREEENGRGNFPPRFSGLQFPNYSSELNVNALELDDSALYLCASSARSYNEQFFGPGTRLTVL.

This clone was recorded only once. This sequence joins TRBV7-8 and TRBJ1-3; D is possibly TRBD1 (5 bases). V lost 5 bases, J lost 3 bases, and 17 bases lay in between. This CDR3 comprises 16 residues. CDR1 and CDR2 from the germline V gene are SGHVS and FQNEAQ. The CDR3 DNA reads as TGTGCCAGCAGCCTGAACGGGGCAGTCGGTGGAAACACCATATATTTT. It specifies CASSLNGAVGGNTIYF.

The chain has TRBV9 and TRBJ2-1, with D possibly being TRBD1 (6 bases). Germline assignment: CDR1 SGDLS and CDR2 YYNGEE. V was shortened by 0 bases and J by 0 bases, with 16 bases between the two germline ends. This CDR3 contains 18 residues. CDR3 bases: TGTGCCAGCAGCGTAGTAGGACAGTTTGGCAGCTCCTACAATGAGCAGTTCTTC. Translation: CASSVVGQFGSSYNEQFF.

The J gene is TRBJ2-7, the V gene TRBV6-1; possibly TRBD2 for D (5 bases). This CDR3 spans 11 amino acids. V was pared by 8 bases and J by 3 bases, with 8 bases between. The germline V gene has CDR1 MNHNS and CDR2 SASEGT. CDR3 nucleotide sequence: TGTGCCAGCTCCCGGGGCTACGAGCAGTACTTC. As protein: CASSRGYEQYF.